This T cell receptor (beta chain) was sequenced for a study of T cell responses to AZD1222 COVID-19 vaccine. On the study more broadly: Some second doses came at about 4 weeks and others at about 12 weeks; these were pooled.

Whole-study results and caveats: With two AZD1222 doses given, Spike-specific TCR breadth and depth both rose.

CDR3 length equals 13 residues. The germline V gene encodes CDR1 KGHSH and CDR2 LQKENI. V was trimmed by 3 bases and J by 5 bases, leaving 10 bases between them. In the case of this clone: Its antigen is not identified. Other nucleotide sequences from this sample produce the same CDR3.

Method: immunoSEQ multiplex PCR; TCRdb's copy keeps in-frame clones and lacks some. The table includes approximately 150,000 clones, about 93% detected once. This TCR was sampled from an adult in good health. Here the sequenced sample was peripheral blood, taken on day 0 of AZD1222 vaccination. The V and J genes are TRBV18 and TRBJ1-1; the D gene is possibly TRBD1 (6 bases). CDR3 region: CASSPTQGTEAFF. In DNA, the CDR3 is TGTGCCAGCTCACCCACACAGGGAACTGAAGCTTTCTTT. Full variable domain (remainder filled in from reference TRBV18 and TRBJ1-1): NAGVMQNPRHLVRRRGQEARLRCSPMKGHSHVYWYRQLPEEGLKFMVYLQKENIIDESGMPKERFSAEFPKEGPSILRIQQVVRGDSAAYFCASSPTQGTEAFFGQGTRLTVV.